The rows below give T cell receptor beta chains drawn from one sample of a study of T cells in localized non-small cell lung cancer. Assay: immunoSEQ multiplex PCR; the TCRdb copy retains only in-frame clones and omits some. The top ten clones hold about 7.7% of a sample with tens of thousands of clones, 87% of them seen once. The sequences come from peripheral blood, collected before any cancer treatment. These receptors were collected from a woman between 35 and 75 years old with stage I lung adenocarcinoma. The CDR3 runs from the conserved cysteine through the conserved F or W. D genes are given only for firm matches. Part of the rows lack a size; the others show once, few, many or a class for expanded clones.

V	size	J	D	DNA	CDR3
TRBV7-9	.	TRBJ2-5	TRBD2	TGTGCCAGCAGCAGACTAGCGGGGGCCGTCCAAGAGACCCAGTACTTC	CASSRLAGAVQETQYF
TRBV11-1	.	TRBJ2-5	.	TGTGCCAGCAGCCCCGGGACCTTGGATGAGACCCAGTACTTC	CASSPGTLDETQYF
TRBV2	few	TRBJ2-1	.	TGTGCCAGCAGTGAAGCGCAGCGAGTATACAATGAGCAGTTCTTC	CASSEAQRVYNEQFF
TRBV5-1	.	TRBJ2-1	TRBD1	TGCGCCAGCAGCTCCGGGACAGGGAGAGGCAATGAGCAGTTCTTC	CASSSGTGRGNEQFF
TRBV5-1	.	TRBJ2-6	.	TGCGCCAGCAGCTTGGTTCCTACTGGGGCCAACGTCCTGACTTTC	CASSLVPTGANVLTF
TRBV2	.	TRBJ1-1	.	TGTGCCAGCAGTGAAATAGGAGGGGGGGACACTGAAGCTTTCTTT	CASSEIGGGDTEAFF
TRBV5-1	.	TRBJ2-3	.	TGCGCCAGCAGCTTAGGGGACACAGATACGCAGTATTTT	CASSLGDTDTQYF
TRBV19	few	TRBJ1-2	TRBD1	TGTGCCAGTAGTAGCCCGGGACAGGGTTTTGGCGGCTACACCTTC	CASSSPGQGFGGYTF
TRBV7-2	once	TRBJ1-2	.	TGTGCCAGCAGCTTCCCGGGACGGAACTATGGCTACACCTTC	CASSFPGRNYGYTF
TRBV6-1	.	TRBJ2-3	.	TGTGCCGGCCGGGGCGGGAGCACAGATACGCAGTATTTT	CAGRGGSTDTQYF
TRBV4-1	once	TRBJ1-3	.	TGCGCCAGCAGCCAAGTTTACAGGGAGAAGCGTGGAAACACCATATATTTT	CASSQVYREKRGNTIYF
TRBV4-1	.	TRBJ1-5	TRBD1	TGCGCCAGCAGCCAACTAGCTGGGCAGGGGGATCAGCCCCAGCATTTT	CASSQLAGQGDQPQHF
TRBV5-1	.	TRBJ1-1	.	TGCGCCAGCAGCTTGGTTGTCGGCCACACTGAAGCTTTCTTT	CASSLVVGHTEAFF
TRBV5-6	.	TRBJ1-3	.	TGTGCCAGCAGCCGGCGGATAGCGGACCGGGCGCAGGGTAGTTTT	CASSRRIADRAQGSF
TRBV27	.	TRBJ1-6	.	TGTGCCAGCAGTTCGGTATTAACAGGGTCTCGGAATTCACCCCTCCACTTT	CASSSVLTGSRNSPLHF
TRBV11-3	.	TRBJ2-5	TRBD2	TGTGCCAGCAGCCCCGGGGTAGCGGGGGCGCAAGAGACCCAGTACTTC	CASSPGVAGAQETQYF
TRBV23-1	.	TRBJ1-1	.	TGCGCCAGCAGCCAGGGTATAGGAACCGACACACCGAACACTGAAGCTTTCTTT	CASSQGIGTDTPNTEAFF
TRBV19	.	TRBJ2-2	.	TGTGCCAGTCAATCCCAGGCAGTCACCGGGGAGCTGTTTTTT	CASQSQAVTGELFF
TRBV2	.	TRBJ2-1	.	TGTGCCAGCAGGGTGGCAGCGTCACGGGTTAATAAGCAGTTCTTC	CASRVAASRVNKQFF
TRBV18	.	TRBJ1-4	.	TGTGCCAGCTCTCCCCAGACAGGTCGTGGGGAAAAACTGTTTTTT	CASSPQTGRGEKLFF
TRBV7-2	.	TRBJ1-2	TRBD1	TGTGCCAGCAGCTCGCGCGGACCCCAGGGGGGCGGCTACACCTTC	CASSSRGPQGGGYTF
TRBV19	.	TRBJ1-6	.	TGTGCCAGTAGTAGGGACGAACCCGGGGATTATAATTCACCCCTCCACTTT	CASSRDEPGDYNSPLHF
TRBV18	.	TRBJ2-3	TRBD2	TGTGCCAGCTCACCACCTCTAGCGGCGAACACAGATACGCAGTATTTT	CASSPPLAANTDTQYF
TRBV11-2	.	TRBJ2-1	.	TGTGCCAGCAGCTTAGCCCCATCCCGAGAGCAGTTCTTC	CASSLAPSREQFF
TRBV15	.	TRBJ1-4	.	TGTGCCACCAGTCGGACTGACAGTTATGAAAAACTGTTTTTT	CATSRTDSYEKLFF
TRBV5-4	.	TRBJ2-7	TRBD2	TGTGCCAGCAGCTTGGGACTAACGAGAGGGGCGGGGGGCGAGCAGTACTTC	CASSLGLTRGAGGEQYF
TRBV11-3	.	TRBJ2-1	.	TGTGCCAGCACCACCCCCAGCCGGGGGCTCAAATACAATGAGCAGTTCTTC	CASTTPSRGLKYNEQFF
TRBV7-3	.	TRBJ2-7	.	TGTGCCAGCAGCTTAGGAAACAGGGACGAGCAGTACTTC	CASSLGNRDEQYF
TRBV7-2	.	TRBJ1-5	.	TGTGCCAGCAGCTTAGCTAACCATCAGCCCCAGCATTTT	CASSLANHQPQHF
TRBV5-1	.	TRBJ2-5	.	TGCGCCAGCAGCTTAGGTCAGGGGAGACAAGAGACCCAGTACTTC	CASSLGQGRQETQYF
TRBV2	.	TRBJ1-3	TRBD1	TGTGCCAGCAGTGAACAGGGGGCTCAGGGAAGCACCATATATTTT	CASSEQGAQGSTIYF
TRBV2	once	TRBJ1-1	.	TGTGCCAGCAGTGGTCAGGGATTGATCGCTGAAGCTTTCTTT	CASSGQGLIAEAFF
TRBV4-2	.	TRBJ2-2	TRBD1	TGTGCCAGCAGCCCAAACAGGGGTGGTACCGGGGAGCTGTTTTTT	CASSPNRGGTGELFF
TRBV18	.	TRBJ1-6	.	TGTGCCAGCTCACCGTCGGGCGCTAGGGATTCACCCCTCCACTTT	CASSPSGARDSPLHF
TRBV28	.	TRBJ2-6	.	TGTGCCTCAGGCCGCTCTGGGGCCAACGTCCTGACTTTC	CASGRSGANVLTF
TRBV10-1	.	TRBJ2-7	.	TGCGCCAGCAGTGAACAGGGAGGCGAGCAGTACTTC	CASSEQGGEQYF
TRBV11-2	.	TRBJ1-1	.	TGTGCCAGCAGCTTAGGGTACAGGGTGGGTTTGAACACTGAAGCTTTCTTT	CASSLGYRVGLNTEAFF
TRBV9	.	TRBJ2-2	.	TGTGCCAGCAGTACTTTTGTAGGGACCGGGGAGCTGTTTTTT	CASSTFVGTGELFF
TRBV4-1	.	TRBJ2-7	.	TGCGCCAGCAGCCAAGAAGGCGGGACATCGAGCTCCTACGAGCAGTACTTC	CASSQEGGTSSSYEQYF
TRBV28	.	TRBJ1-3	.	TGTGCCTCCCTTCAGACAGCCTCTGGAAACACCATATATTTT	CASLQTASGNTIYF
TRBV4-1	.	TRBJ1-5	.	TGCGCCAGCAGCCAAGTAACGACAAACCGGCAGCCCCAGCATTTT	CASSQVTTNRQPQHF
TRBV5-4	.	TRBJ2-3	.	TGTGCCAGCAGCTTGTCTCCAGGCACAGATACGCAGTATTTT	CASSLSPGTDTQYF
TRBV18	.	TRBJ1-1	TRBD1	TGTGCCAGCTCACCGGGACAGGGGTTGACTGAAGCTTTCTTT	CASSPGQGLTEAFF
TRBV6-6	.	TRBJ2-7	.	TGTGCCAGCAGTTACTCCGACGAGCAGTACTTC	CASSYSDEQYF
TRBV7-9	.	TRBJ1-1	.	TGTGCCAGCAGCCCCCTTTACGGGACAAGAAACACTGAAGCTTTCTTT	CASSPLYGTRNTEAFF
TRBV18	.	TRBJ2-7	.	TGTGCCAGCTCACGGACATCGAGGGACGAGCAGTACTTC	CASSRTSRDEQYF
TRBV15	.	TRBJ1-6	.	TGTGCCACCAGCAGGGGGGGGATACAGAATTCACCCCTCCACTTT	CATSRGGIQNSPLHF
TRBV28	.	TRBJ1-2	TRBD1	TGTGCCAGCAGTCTAAGGACAGGGACGTACACCTTC	CASSLRTGTYTF
TRBV2	.	TRBJ2-2	.	TGTGCCAGCAGTGAACGCAGGGGCACCGGGGAGCTGTTTTTT	CASSERRGTGELFF
TRBV28	.	TRBJ2-7	.	TGTGCCAGCAGTTCCCCCGGGACACCTTCCTACGAGCAGTACTTC	CASSSPGTPSYEQYF
TRBV4-1	.	TRBJ1-3	.	TGCGCCAGCAGCCGCACCTCTGGAAACACCATATATTTT	CASSRTSGNTIYF
TRBV29-1	.	TRBJ2-5	TRBD1	TGCAGCGTTTTCGGACAGGGTGAGACCCAGTACTTC	CSVFGQGETQYF
TRBV6-5	.	TRBJ1-1	.	TGTGCCAGCAGTTACCGGCGAGGGCTGAACACTGAAGCTTTCTTT	CASSYRRGLNTEAFF
TRBV6-6	.	TRBJ1-1	TRBD1	TGTGCCAGCAGACCCACCGGACAGGGAGGCACTGAAGCTTTCTTT	CASRPTGQGGTEAFF
TRBV9	.	TRBJ1-3	.	TGTGCCAGCAGCGAGGGAGGAGGGGCGTATGGAAACACCATATATTTT	CASSEGGGAYGNTIYF
TRBV14	few	TRBJ2-7	.	TGTGCCAGCAGCCAAGTCAGCCTTTACGAGCAGTACTTC	CASSQVSLYEQYF
TRBV19	.	TRBJ1-1	.	TGTGCCAGTATGGAAGAGGTGAGGAGCACTGAAGCTTTCTTT	CASMEEVRSTEAFF